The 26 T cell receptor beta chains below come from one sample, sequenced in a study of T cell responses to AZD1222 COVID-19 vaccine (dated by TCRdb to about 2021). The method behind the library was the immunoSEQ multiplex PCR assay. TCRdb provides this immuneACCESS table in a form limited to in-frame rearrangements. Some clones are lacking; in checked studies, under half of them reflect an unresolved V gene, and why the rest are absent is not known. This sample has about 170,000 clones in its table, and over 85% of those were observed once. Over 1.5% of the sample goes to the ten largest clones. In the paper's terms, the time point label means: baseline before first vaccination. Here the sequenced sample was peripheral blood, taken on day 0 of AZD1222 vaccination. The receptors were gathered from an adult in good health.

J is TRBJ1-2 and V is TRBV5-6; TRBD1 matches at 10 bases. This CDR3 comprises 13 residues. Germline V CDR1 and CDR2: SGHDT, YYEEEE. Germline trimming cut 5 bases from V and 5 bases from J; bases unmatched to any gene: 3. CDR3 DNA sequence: TGTGCCAGCAGACGGACAGGGGGATATGGCTACACCTTC. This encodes CASRRTGGYGYTF.

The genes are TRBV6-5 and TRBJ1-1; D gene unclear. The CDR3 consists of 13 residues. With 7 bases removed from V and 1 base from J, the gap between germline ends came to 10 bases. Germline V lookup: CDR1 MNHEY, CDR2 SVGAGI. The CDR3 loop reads CASKVLGNTEAFF. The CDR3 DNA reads TGTGCCAGCAAGGTCCTAGGGAACACTGAAGCTTTCTTT.

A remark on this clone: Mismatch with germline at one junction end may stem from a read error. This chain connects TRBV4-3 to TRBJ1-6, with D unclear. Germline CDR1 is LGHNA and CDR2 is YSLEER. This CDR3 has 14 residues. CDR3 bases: TGCGCCAGCGGCCAGAGCTCCTATAATTCACCCCTCCACTTT. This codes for CASGQSSYNSPLHF.

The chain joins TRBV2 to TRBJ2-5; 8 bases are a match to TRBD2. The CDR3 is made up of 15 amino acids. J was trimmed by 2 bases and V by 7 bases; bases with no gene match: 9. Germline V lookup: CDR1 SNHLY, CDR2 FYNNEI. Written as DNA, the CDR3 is TGTGCCAGCAACTATGGCGGGGGGATACAAGAGACCCAGTACTTC. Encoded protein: CASNYGGGIQETQYF.

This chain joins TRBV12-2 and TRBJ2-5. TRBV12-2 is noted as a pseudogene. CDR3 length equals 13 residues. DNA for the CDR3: TGTGCAAGTCGCTTAGCTTCGAAGGGGACCCAGTACTTC. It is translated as CASRLASKGTQYF.

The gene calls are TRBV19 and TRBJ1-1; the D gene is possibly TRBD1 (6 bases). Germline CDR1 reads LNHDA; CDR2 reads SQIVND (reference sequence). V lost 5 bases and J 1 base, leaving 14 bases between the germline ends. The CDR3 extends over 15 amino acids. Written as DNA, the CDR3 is TGTGCCAGTAGTTTACAGGGTATAAGGAACACTGAAGCTTTCTTT. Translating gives CASSLQGIRNTEAFF.

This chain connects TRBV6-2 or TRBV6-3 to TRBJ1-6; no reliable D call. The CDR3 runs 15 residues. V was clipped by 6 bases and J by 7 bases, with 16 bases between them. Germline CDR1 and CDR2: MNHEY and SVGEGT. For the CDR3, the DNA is TGTGCCAGCAGCCAGGCGTACGGGCGGAATTCACCCCTCCACTTT. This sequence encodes CASSQAYGRNSPLHF.

CDR3 bases: TGTGCCAGCAGGGCTAGACAGGGCTTGACACCCCTCCACTTT. Amino acids: CASRARQGLTPLHF. The V gene is TRBV6-5, the J gene TRBJ1-6; 7 bases agree with TRBD1. Trimming removed 6 bases from V and 11 bases from J; junction bases left unmatched: 10. Germline values: CDR1 MNHEY, CDR2 SVGAGI. The CDR3 contains 14 residues.

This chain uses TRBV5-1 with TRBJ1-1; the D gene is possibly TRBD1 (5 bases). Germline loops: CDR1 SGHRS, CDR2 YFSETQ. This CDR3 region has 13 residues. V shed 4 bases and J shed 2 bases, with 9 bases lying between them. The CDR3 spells CASSPDINTEAFF. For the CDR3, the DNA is TGCGCCAGCAGCCCGGACATTAACACTGAAGCTTTCTTT.

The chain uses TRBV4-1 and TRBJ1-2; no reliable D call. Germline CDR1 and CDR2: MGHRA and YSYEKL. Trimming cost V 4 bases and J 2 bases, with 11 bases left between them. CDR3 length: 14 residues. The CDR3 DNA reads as TGCGCCAGCAGCCCATATGGGGAGAACTATGGCTACACCTTC. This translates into CASSPYGENYGYTF.

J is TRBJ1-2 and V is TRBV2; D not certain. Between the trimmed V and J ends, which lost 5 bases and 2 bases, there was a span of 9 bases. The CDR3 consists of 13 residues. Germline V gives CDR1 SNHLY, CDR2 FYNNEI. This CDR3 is CASSTDGNYGYTF. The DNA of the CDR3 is TGTGCCAGCAGTACCGATGGGAACTATGGCTACACCTTC.

CDR3 loop: CASSLTSPGQLNQPQHF. The CDR3 DNA sequence: TGTGCCAGCAGCTTAACATCCCCGGGACAGCTCAATCAGCCCCAGCATTTT. This chain uses TRBV7-3 with TRBJ1-5; 7 positions match TRBD1. The CDR3 is 17 residues long. Trimming cost V 0 bases and J 3 bases; bases outside gene matches: 8. Germline-derived CDR1 and CDR2 are SGHTA and FQGTGA.

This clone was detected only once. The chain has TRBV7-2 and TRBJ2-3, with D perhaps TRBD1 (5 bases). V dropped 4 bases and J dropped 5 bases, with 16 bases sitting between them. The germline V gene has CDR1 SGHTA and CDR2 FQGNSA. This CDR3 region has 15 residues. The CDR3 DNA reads TGTGCCAGCAGCTCTCCCTGGGGCCTGGGAGATACGCAGTATTTT. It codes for CASSSPWGLGDTQYF.

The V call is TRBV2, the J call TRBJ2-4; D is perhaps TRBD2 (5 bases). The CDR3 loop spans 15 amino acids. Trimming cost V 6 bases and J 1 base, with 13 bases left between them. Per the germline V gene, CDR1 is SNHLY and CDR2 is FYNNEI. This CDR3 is CASSGVLSAKNIQYF. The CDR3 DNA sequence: TGTGCCAGCAGCGGGGTGTTAAGTGCCAAAAACATTCAGTACTTC. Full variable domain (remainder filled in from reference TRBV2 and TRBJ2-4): EPEVTQTPSHQVTQMGQEVILRCVPISNHLYFYWYRQILGQKVEFLVSFYNNEISEKSEIFDDQFSVERPDGSNFTLKIRSTKLEDSAMYFCASSGVLSAKNIQYFGAGTRLSVL.

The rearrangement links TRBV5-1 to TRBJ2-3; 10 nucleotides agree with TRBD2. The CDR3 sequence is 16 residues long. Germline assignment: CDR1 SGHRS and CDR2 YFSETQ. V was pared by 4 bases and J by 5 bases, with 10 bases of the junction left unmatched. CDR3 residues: CASSPGSGGAGDTQYF. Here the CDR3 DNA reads TGCGCCAGCAGCCCTGGGAGCGGGGGGGCTGGAGATACGCAGTATTTT.

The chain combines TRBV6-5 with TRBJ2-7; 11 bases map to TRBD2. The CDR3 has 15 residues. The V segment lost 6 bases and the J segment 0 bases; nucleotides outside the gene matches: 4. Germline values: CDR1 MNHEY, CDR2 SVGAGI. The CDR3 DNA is TGTGCCAGCAGACCCGGACTAGCGGGCTCCTACGAGCAGTACTTC. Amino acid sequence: CASRPGLAGSYEQYF.

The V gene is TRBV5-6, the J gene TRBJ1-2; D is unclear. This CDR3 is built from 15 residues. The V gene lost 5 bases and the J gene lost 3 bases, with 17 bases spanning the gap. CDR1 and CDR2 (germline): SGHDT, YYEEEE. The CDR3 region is CASSPIRPPYYGYTF. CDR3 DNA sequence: TGTGCCAGCAGTCCAATTAGACCGCCTTACTATGGCTACACCTTC. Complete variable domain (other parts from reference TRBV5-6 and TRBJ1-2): DAGVTQSPTHLIKTRGQQVTLRCSPKSGHDTVSWYQQALGQGPQFIFQYYEEEERQRGNFPDRFSGHQFPNYSSELNVNALLLGDSALYLCASSPIRPPYYGYTFGSGTRLTVV.

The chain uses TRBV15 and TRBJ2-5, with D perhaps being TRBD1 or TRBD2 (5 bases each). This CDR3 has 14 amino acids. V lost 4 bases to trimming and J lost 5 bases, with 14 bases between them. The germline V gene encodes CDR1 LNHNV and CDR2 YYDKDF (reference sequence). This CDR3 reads CATSNNQGPETQYF. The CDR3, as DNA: TGTGCCACCAGCAATAACCAGGGACCGGAGACCCAGTACTTC.

CDR3 nucleotides: TGTGCCAGCAGCTTAGACCCGGCCAGAGGAAACACCATATATTTT. Its protein product is CASSLDPARGNTIYF. V gene TRBV11-2 combines with J gene TRBJ1-3; D uncertain. Between the trimmed V and J ends, which lost 0 bases and 4 bases, there was a span of 10 bases. Germline lookup yields CDR1 SGHAT and CDR2 FQNNGV. The CDR3 runs 15 residues.

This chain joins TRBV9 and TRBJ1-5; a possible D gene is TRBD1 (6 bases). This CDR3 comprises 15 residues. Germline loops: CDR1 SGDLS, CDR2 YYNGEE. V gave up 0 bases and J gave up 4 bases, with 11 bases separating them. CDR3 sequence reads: CASSVGGGGNQPQHF. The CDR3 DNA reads TGTGCCAGCAGCGTAGGAGGGGGAGGAAATCAGCCCCAGCATTTT.

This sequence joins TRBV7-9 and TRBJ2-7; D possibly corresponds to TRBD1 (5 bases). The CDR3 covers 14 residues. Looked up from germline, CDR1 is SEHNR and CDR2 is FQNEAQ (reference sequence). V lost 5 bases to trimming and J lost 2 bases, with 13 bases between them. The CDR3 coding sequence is TGTGCCAGCAGCCGAACGGACAAGGCCTACGAGCAGTACTTC. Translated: CASSRTDKAYEQYF.

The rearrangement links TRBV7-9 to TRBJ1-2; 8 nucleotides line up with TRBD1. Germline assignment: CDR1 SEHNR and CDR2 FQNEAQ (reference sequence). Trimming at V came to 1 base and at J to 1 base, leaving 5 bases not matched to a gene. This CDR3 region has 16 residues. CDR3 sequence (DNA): TGTGCCAGCAGCTTAGGGGCAGGGGGCGATAACTATGGCTACACCTTC. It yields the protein CASSLGAGGDNYGYTF.

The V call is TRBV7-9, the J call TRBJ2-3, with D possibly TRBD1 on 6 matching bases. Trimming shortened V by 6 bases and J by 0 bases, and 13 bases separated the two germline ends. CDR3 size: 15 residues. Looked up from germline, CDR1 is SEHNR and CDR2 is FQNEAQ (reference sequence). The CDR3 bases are TGTGCCAGCAGTTCGCCAGGGGAAAGCACAGATACGCAGTATTTT. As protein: CASSSPGESTDTQYF.

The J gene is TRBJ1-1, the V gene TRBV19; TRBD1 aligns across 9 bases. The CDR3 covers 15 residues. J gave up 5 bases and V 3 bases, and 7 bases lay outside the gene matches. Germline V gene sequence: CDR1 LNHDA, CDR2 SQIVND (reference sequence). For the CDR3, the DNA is TGTGCCAGTAGTATCGAAGGGACAGGGAGGACTGAAGCTTTCTTT. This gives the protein CASSIEGTGRTEAFF.

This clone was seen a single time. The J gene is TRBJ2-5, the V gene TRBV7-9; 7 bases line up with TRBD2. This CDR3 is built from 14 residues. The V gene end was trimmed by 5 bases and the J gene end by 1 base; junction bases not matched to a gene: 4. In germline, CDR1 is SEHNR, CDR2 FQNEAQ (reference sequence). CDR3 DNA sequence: TGTGCCAGCAGCCCCGGGACTACCCAAGAGACCCAGTACTTC. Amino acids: CASSPGTTQETQYF.

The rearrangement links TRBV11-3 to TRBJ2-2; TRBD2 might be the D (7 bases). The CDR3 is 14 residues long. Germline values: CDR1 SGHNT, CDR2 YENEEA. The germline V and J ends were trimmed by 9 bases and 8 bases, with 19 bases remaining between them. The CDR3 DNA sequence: TGTGCCAGTTTACCGGGGGGCCCGGTGGGGGAGCTGTTTTTT. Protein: CASLPGGPVGELFF.